Shown below are 26 T cell receptor beta chains from a single sample sequenced in a study of blood T cell repertoires in COVID-19. The data were produced by immunoSEQ multiplex PCR, yet TCRdb's version contains in-frame clones alone and is incomplete. The sample lists 150,000 to 200,000 clones, 70% to 90% occurring once. Input material: PBMCs or T cells enriched from blood (not recorded which). The receptors stem from a woman aged 50 to 65 who had recovered from COVID-19.

CDR3 amino acids: CASSPKTGGTDTQYF. The CDR3 DNA sequence: TGTGCCAGCAGCCCAAAGACAGGGGGCACAGATACGCAGTATTTT. The J gene is TRBJ2-3, the V gene TRBV11-3; 8 bases line up with TRBD1. Germline trimming cut 5 bases from V and 1 base from J; bases unmatched to any gene: 5. Germline loops: CDR1 SGHNT, CDR2 YENEEA. The CDR3 covers 15 residues.

This chain joins TRBV7-8 and TRBJ1-3; TRBD1 agrees at 8 bases. Looked up from germline, CDR1 is SGHVS and CDR2 is FQNEAQ. This CDR3 has 15 amino acids. V lost 5 bases to trimming and J lost 4 bases; unmatched junction nucleotides: 7. The CDR3 loop reads CASSPRQGPGNTIYF. The DNA for the CDR3 is TGTGCCAGCAGCCCGCGACAGGGGCCCGGAAACACCATATATTTT.

Only one count was recorded for this clone. The chain combines TRBV7-3 with TRBJ1-2; TRBD1 aligns across 7 bases. This CDR3 has 13 residues. V shed 7 bases and J 6 bases; nucleotides not matched to a gene: 8. CDR1 and CDR2 (germline): SGHTA, FQGTGA. The DNA for the CDR3 is TGTGCCAGCACCTCGGGGGGGACAGATGGCTACACCTTC. Its protein is CASTSGGTDGYTF.

A single count supports this clone. This sequence joins TRBV27 and TRBJ2-1, with TRBD1 matching 8 bases. Germline V gene data show CDR1 as MNHEY and CDR2 as SMNVEV (reference sequence). This CDR3 has 14 residues. Trimming cost V 5 bases and J 3 bases; bases outside gene matches: 3. CDR3 in DNA: TGTGCCAGCAGTAAACAGGGGGACTACAATGAGCAGTTCTTC. Protein product: CASSKQGDYNEQFF.

The gene calls are TRBV6-5 and TRBJ1-3, with TRBD1 matching over 8 bases. Trimming at V came to 4 bases and at J to 6 bases, leaving 8 bases not matched to a gene. Germline CDR1 MNHEY, CDR2 SVGAGI. CDR3 length: 15 residues. The CDR3 loop is CASSLSQGVTNTIYF. The CDR3 coding sequence is TGTGCCAGCAGTTTATCACAGGGGGTTACAAACACCATATATTTT.

This clone occurred once. The chain couples TRBV28 to TRBJ1-1; 8 bases agree with TRBD1. Per germline, CDR1 MDHEN and CDR2 SYDVKM. The CDR3 runs to 15 residues. V trimming: 4 bases; J trimming: 0 bases; junction bases outside the gene matches: 4. This CDR3 is CASSYPDRVNTEAFF. CDR3 sequence (DNA): TGTGCCAGCAGTTACCCGGACAGGGTGAACACTGAAGCTTTCTTT.

This chain joins TRBV25-1 and TRBJ1-1; D not resolved. The length of the CDR3 is 12 residues. The germline V gene has CDR1 MGHDK and CDR2 SYGVNS. V was clipped by 4 bases and J by 7 bases, with 10 bases between them. The CDR3 sequence: CASSGQDIEAFF. CDR3 bases: TGTGCCAGCAGTGGGCAGGATATTGAAGCTTTCTTT. The full variable domain, with the rest looked up from reference TRBV25-1 and TRBJ1-1, is EADIYQTPRYLVIGTGKKITLECSQTMGHDKMYWYQQDPGMELHLIHYSYGVNSTEKGDLSSESTVSRIRTEHFPLTLESARPSHTSQYLCASSGQDIEAFFGQGTRLTVV.

V is TRBV29-1 and J is TRBJ2-2, with 7 bases matching TRBD1. Germline CDR1 is SQVTM and CDR2 is ANQGSEA. The trim removed 5 bases at V and 4 bases at J, leaving 10 bases unmatched. The CDR3 runs 15 residues. In DNA, the CDR3 is TGCAGCGTTAAGTACAGGGGCGTGGGCACCGGGGAGCTGTTTTTT. This translates into CSVKYRGVGTGELFF.

This clone occurred a few times. The V gene is TRBV12-3 or TRBV12-4, the J gene TRBJ1-2; 8 positions agree with TRBD1. The CDR3 covers 12 residues. The V segment lost 4 bases and the J segment 8 bases; nucleotides outside the gene matches: 3. The CDR3 nucleotides are TGTGCCAGCAGTTGGACAGGGCTCGGCTACACCTTC. Translated: CASSWTGLGYTF.

The CDR3 reads CSVIRTSVNEQFF. Here the CDR3 DNA reads TGCAGCGTTATTAGGACTAGCGTCAATGAGCAGTTCTTC. The rearrangement uses TRBV29-1 and TRBJ2-1, with 9 bases fitting TRBD2. V trimming: 5 bases; J trimming: 6 bases; junction bases outside the gene matches: 5. The CDR3 runs to 13 residues. The germline V gene has CDR1 SQVTM and CDR2 ANQGSEA.

This clone occurred a few times. The chain uses TRBV21-1 and TRBJ1-5; TRBD1 is the table's D call and was not checked against the DNA. TRBV21-1 is a pseudogene locus. The CDR3 consists of 14 residues. DNA for the CDR3: TGTGCCAGCAGCAAGGGACAGGGGTGTCAGCCCCAGCATTTT. Translating it yields CASSKGQGCQPQHF.

This clone was seen more than once but under ten times. This chain connects TRBV27 to TRBJ1-2; TRBD1 matches 11 bases. Germline-derived CDR1 and CDR2 are MNHEY and SMNVEV (reference sequence). The CDR3 contains 16 residues. V was pared by 5 bases and J by 3 bases, with 8 bases of the junction left unmatched. This chain's CDR3 is CASSPGQGASDYGYTF. CDR3 nucleotide sequence: TGTGCCAGCAGTCCCGGACAGGGGGCGAGCGACTATGGCTACACCTTC.

V is TRBV9 and J is TRBJ2-1; D perhaps matches TRBD1 (5 bases). The CDR3 loop spans 12 amino acids. Germline loops: CDR1 SGDLS, CDR2 YYNGEE. Deletions cut 0 bases from V and 9 bases from J, with 7 bases between. The CDR3 here is CASSVGRGEQFF. CDR3 DNA sequence: TGTGCCAGCAGCGTAGGTAGGGGTGAGCAGTTCTTC.

CDR3 region: CASSSFGELFF. The CDR3 DNA reads TGTGCCAGCAGCTCTTTCGGGGAGCTGTTTTTT. The V and J genes are TRBV7-9 and TRBJ2-2; no reliable D call. The CDR3 totals 11 residues. V lost 4 bases, J lost 7 bases, and 4 bases lay in between. CDR1 and CDR2 (germline): SEHNR, FQNEAQ (reference sequence). The full variable domain, completed using reference TRBV7-9 and TRBJ2-2, is DTGVSQNPRHKITKRGQNVTFRCDPISEHNRLYWYRQTLGQGPEFLTYFQNEAQLEKSRLLSDRFSAERPKGSFSTLEIQRTEQGDSAMYLCASSSFGELFFGEGSRLTVL.

J is TRBJ2-5 and V is TRBV7-2; 8 nucleotides line up with TRBD2. CDR3 length equals 17 residues. Unmatched junction bases numbered 8, after V lost 1 base and J lost 1 base. CDR1 is SGHTA, CDR2 FQGNSA, per germline. CDR3: CASSLVGGSGAQETQYF. For the CDR3, the DNA is TGTGCCAGCAGCTTAGTGGGGGGTAGCGGGGCCCAAGAGACCCAGTACTTC.

V and J are TRBV30 and TRBJ1-5; D is undetermined. V lost 4 bases and J 7 bases, leaving 14 bases between the germline ends. Germline V gene lookup returns CDR1 GTSNPN and CDR2 SVGIG (reference sequence). CDR3 length equals 13 residues. The CDR3 DNA is TGTGCCTGGAAGAGCGGAATGAACCAGCCCCAGCATTTT. Its protein product is CAWKSGMNQPQHF.

The gene calls are TRBV2 and TRBJ2-3; tentatively, D is TRBD2 (5 bases). From germline, CDR1 is SNHLY and CDR2 FYNNEI. The CDR3 length is 16 residues. Trimming shortened V by 2 bases and J by 4 bases, and 16 bases separated the two germline ends. Here the CDR3 reads CASSEMGLTGADTQYF. The CDR3 DNA is TGTGCCAGCAGTGAAATGGGTCTTACCGGGGCAGATACGCAGTATTTT.

The count of this clone is one. The J gene is TRBJ2-1, the V gene TRBV18; 10 nucleotides line up with TRBD2. Germline loops: CDR1 KGHSH, CDR2 LQKENI. The CDR3 sequence is 16 residues long. J gave up 6 bases and V 0 bases, and 5 bases lay outside the gene matches. The DNA for the CDR3 is TGTGCCAGCTCACCACCGTCTAGCGGGAGATCCAATGAGCAGTTCTTC. It codes for CASSPPSSGRSNEQFF.

This rearrangement joins TRBV14 to TRBJ1-4; 9 bases align to TRBD1. J was trimmed by 3 bases and V by 1 base; bases with no gene match: 6. Germline V gene data show CDR1 as SGHDN and CDR2 as FVKESK. The CDR3 is made up of 17 amino acids. The DNA of the CDR3 is TGTGCCAGCAGCCAAGTTGACAGGGACAGGGCTAATGAAAAACTGTTTTTT. The encoded protein is CASSQVDRDRANEKLFF.

V is TRBV5-8 and J is TRBJ1-1; D gene ambiguous. V was trimmed by 0 bases and J by 7 bases, leaving 13 bases between them. Per germline, CDR1 SGHTS and CDR2 YDEGEE. The CDR3 spans 14 residues. For the CDR3, the DNA is TGTGCCAGCAGCTTGGTTCGCGAACGTGGTGAAGCTTTCTTT. It specifies CASSLVRERGEAFF.

V and J are TRBV11-2 and TRBJ2-5; 10 bases agree with TRBD2. Germline V lookup: CDR1 SGHAT, CDR2 FQNNGV. The CDR3 length is 16 residues. V shed 1 base and J 4 bases; nucleotides not matched to a gene: 6. The CDR3: CASSLASGRGRETQYF. The CDR3 nucleotides read TGTGCCAGCAGCTTAGCTAGCGGGAGAGGTCGAGAGACCCAGTACTTC.

CDR3 in DNA: TGTGCCAGCAGCCAAGGTAGTCTGAACACTGAAGCTTTCTTT. Protein sequence: CASSQGSLNTEAFF. The V call is TRBV3-1 (or the pseudogene TRBV3-2), the J call TRBJ1-1, with D hard to call. The CDR3 loop spans 14 amino acids. CDR1 LGHDT and CDR2 YNNKEL come from the germline V gene (reference sequence). Trimming took 1 base from V and 0 from J, leaving 6 bases between them.

This clone was observed a handful of times. The chain joins TRBV5-5 to TRBJ1-6, with D possibly TRBD1 on 5 matching bases. CDR3 length: 15 residues. V shed 2 bases and J shed 7 bases, with 13 bases lying between them. Germline lookup yields CDR1 SGHKS and CDR2 YYEKEE (reference sequence). In DNA, the CDR3 is TGTGCCAGCAGCTTTCAGGGAACAGAAAATTCACCCCTCCACTTT. Translating gives CASSFQGTENSPLHF.

The V and J genes are TRBV7-2 and TRBJ2-3; D is unclear. This CDR3 spans 13 amino acids. V gave up 1 base and J gave up 6 bases, with 8 bases separating them. Germline V gives CDR1 SGHTA, CDR2 FQGNSA. CDR3 region: CASSLVWRDTQYF. The CDR3 coding sequence is TGTGCCAGCAGCTTAGTCTGGCGGGATACGCAGTATTTT.

This chain joins TRBV27 and TRBJ1-1; D is uncertain. Germline V lookup: CDR1 MNHEY, CDR2 SMNVEV (reference sequence). Trimming pared 8 bases from V and 2 bases from J, leaving 6 bases between. This CDR3 has 11 amino acids. CDR3: CASLSNTEAFF. DNA of the CDR3: TGTGCCAGCCTAAGTAACACTGAAGCTTTCTTT.

V usage is TRBV19 and J usage is TRBJ2-1; 7 bases are shared with TRBD2. The CDR3 consists of 15 residues. Germline V gene lookup returns CDR1 LNHDA and CDR2 SQIVND (reference sequence). Losses at the gene ends were 5 bases for V and 8 bases for J; bases not matched to a gene: 12. CDR3 coding DNA: TGTGCCAGTAGTCCCGAACTTCCCCGGGGGGATGAGCAGTTCTTC. This gives the protein CASSPELPRGDEQFF. The full variable domain, completed using reference TRBV19 and TRBJ2-1, is DGGITQSPKYLFRKEGQNVTLSCEQNLNHDAMYWYRQDPGQGLRLIYYSQIVNDFQKGDIAEGYSVSREKKESFPLTVTSAQKNPTAFYLCASSPELPRGDEQFFGPGTRLTVL.